These 30 T cell receptor beta chains came from one sample sequenced in a study of CD8 T cells in ankylosing spondylitis. Study-wide points: The study identified a TCR beta motif of roughly eight highly homologous variants that appeared characteristic of ankylosing spondylitis blood.

Their antigens are not known. One entry per CDR3 protein, called by TCRdb with MiXCR from the 5' RACE reads. The table lists about 750,000 distinct CDR3 sequences, around 17% of them singletons. The sample comprised blood, either unsorted or a sorted T cell fraction (not recorded which). These TCRs come from a male donor with ankylosing spondylitis.

The gene calls are TRBV4-1 and TRBJ2-2; weak D call: TRBD2 (6 bases). V was cut by 0 bases and J by 4 bases, with 12 bases left in between. The V gene's germline CDR1 is MGHRA and CDR2 YSYEKL. The CDR3 is 16 amino acids. The CDR3: CASSQDPGLLTGELFF. The CDR3, as DNA: TGCGCCAGCAGCCAAGATCCGGGACTGCTCACCGGGGAGCTGTTTTTT.

This chain links TRBV18 with TRBJ2-3; perhaps TRBD2 as D (5 bases). Germline loops: CDR1 KGHSH, CDR2 LQKENI. V lost 2 bases and J 0 bases, leaving 9 bases between the germline ends. This CDR3 region has 15 residues. CDR3 nucleotides: TGTGCCAGCTCACCATGGGGAGAAAGCACAGATACGCAGTATTTT. Translation: CASSPWGESTDTQYF.

CDR3 in DNA: TGTGCCACCCGGGTGGGGGCGAATAGCAATCAGCCCCAGCATTTT. Translating it yields CATRVGANSNQPQHF. The chain uses TRBV12-3 or TRBV12-4 and TRBJ1-5; a possible D gene is TRBD1 (6 bases). The CDR3 is made up of 15 amino acids. The V end lost 10 bases, the J end lost 0 bases, and 16 bases lay between the germline ends.

The chain has TRBV28 and TRBJ2-3; tentatively, D is TRBD2 (5 bases). The V gene lost 4 bases and the J gene lost 2 bases, with 10 bases spanning the gap. The CDR3 totals 14 residues. CDR1 is MDHEN, CDR2 SYDVKM, per germline. CDR3 protein: CASSWESDTDTQYF. Written as DNA, the CDR3 is TGTGCCAGCAGTTGGGAGTCCGACACAGATACGCAGTATTTT.

This clonotype appeared a few times. The V gene is TRBV5-6, the J gene TRBJ2-7, with 7 bases that match TRBD1. V lost 4 bases to trimming and J lost 3 bases; unmatched junction nucleotides: 10. The CDR3 covers 15 residues. Per germline, CDR1 SGHDT and CDR2 YYEEEE. In nucleotides, the CDR3 is TGTGCCAGCAGCGTCGGGACAGCGCCTCTCTACGAGCAGTACTTC. This codes for CASSVGTAPLYEQYF.

This clonotype was counted only a few times. The CDR3 region has the DNA TGTGCCAGCAGTACCCGACAGGGGAAAGCTTTCTTT. Protein: CASSTRQGKAFF. The J gene is TRBJ1-1, the V gene TRBV12-3 or TRBV12-4; 8 nucleotides agree with TRBD1. CDR3 length: 12 residues. V was pared by 5 bases and J by 9 bases, with 5 bases of the junction left unmatched.

This clonotype occurred once. V gene TRBV5-1 combines with J gene TRBJ2-3, with 7 bases identical to TRBD1. Germline CDR1 SGHRS, CDR2 YFSETQ. This CDR3 is built from 14 residues. V gave up 5 bases and J gave up 6 bases; unmatched junction bases: 9. This CDR3 is CASSSNTGADTQYF. As DNA, the CDR3 is TGCGCCAGCAGTTCCAATACAGGGGCTGATACGCAGTATTTT.

The J gene is TRBJ1-1, the V gene TRBV7-3; the match to TRBD1 covers 7 bases. V lost 4 bases and J lost 4; bases outside the gene matches: 9. Germline V gives CDR1 SGHTA, CDR2 FQGTGA. The CDR3 is 15 amino acids. The CDR3 loop reads CASSSYYRGSTEAFF. The DNA of the CDR3 is TGTGCCAGCAGCTCCTACTACAGGGGTAGCACTGAAGCTTTCTTT.

The chain has TRBV12-3 or TRBV12-4 and TRBJ1-1; no reliable D call. The CDR3 runs to 13 residues. The ends were cut back, 8 bases at V and 4 bases at J, with 14 bases in the middle. The CDR3 loop is CASHAEGSTEAFF. CDR3 DNA: TGTGCCAGCCACGCGGAAGGGAGCACTGAAGCTTTCTTT.

The V and J genes are TRBV20-1 and TRBJ1-3, with D unclear. The CDR3 contains 12 residues. Trimming left V 1 base short and J 4 bases short, with 5 bases between. Germline V gives CDR1 DFQATT, CDR2 SNEGSKA (reference sequence). CDR3 in amino acids: CSARGEGNTIYF. The DNA of the CDR3 is TGCAGTGCTAGAGGGGAAGGAAACACCATATATTTT.

This sequence joins TRBV20-1 and TRBJ1-6; no firm D call. Germline-derived CDR1 and CDR2 are DFQATT and SNEGSKA (reference sequence). The CDR3 totals 15 residues. V was pared by 6 bases and J by 6 bases, with 18 bases between. CDR3 coding DNA: TGCAGTGCGAGAACTACCGGGCCCATTAATTCACCCCTCCACTTT. Translation gives CSARTTGPINSPLHF.

This clonotype has only a few counts. The chain joins TRBV29-1 to TRBJ2-3, with 12 bases matching TRBD2. Per the germline V gene, CDR1 is SQVTM and CDR2 is ANQGSEA. The CDR3 covers 14 residues. The V gene end was trimmed by 8 bases and the J gene end by 7 bases; junction bases not matched to a gene: 10. CDR3 DNA: TGCAGCTTAAGATCTAGCGGGGGGGGGCATACGCAGTATTTT. Its protein is CSLRSSGGGHTQYF.

This clonotype was observed at least ten times. This chain uses TRBV4-2 with TRBJ2-3; no definite D call. Germline V gene sequence: CDR1 LGHNA, CDR2 YNFKEQ. Trimming took 0 bases from V and 1 from J, leaving 11 bases between them. The CDR3 is made up of 16 amino acids. The CDR3 DNA sequence: TGTGCCAGCAGCCAAGATAGGAACCAACGCACAGATACGCAGTATTTT. It encodes CASSQDRNQRTDTQYF.

This rearrangement joins TRBV10-3 to TRBJ2-1; 10 bases fit TRBD2. This CDR3 has 14 residues. The V gene end was trimmed by 6 bases and the J gene end by 5 bases; junction bases not matched to a gene: 4. From germline, CDR1 is ENHRY and CDR2 SYGVKD. CDR3 protein: CAISERGGNNEQFF. The CDR3 DNA reads TGTGCCATCAGCGAGCGGGGGGGCAACAATGAGCAGTTCTTC.

This clonotype has more than one count but fewer than ten. The rearrangement joins TRBV29-1 to TRBJ2-1; a possible D gene is TRBD2 (6 bases). Germline lookup yields CDR1 SQVTM and CDR2 ANQGSEA. CDR3 length: 12 amino acids. V was cut by 7 bases and J by 6 bases, with 13 bases left in between. CDR3 sequence (DNA): TGCAGCGCCGTGCGGGGTAGCAATGAGCAGTTCTTC. This gives the protein CSAVRGSNEQFF.

The CDR3 reads CASSQETYTTDTQYF. CDR3 in DNA: TGTGCCAGCAGCCAAGAGACATATACCACAGATACGCAGTATTTT. The chain has TRBV3-1 and TRBJ2-3, with unresolved D. There are 15 residues in the CDR3. Germline V lookup: CDR1 LGHDT, CDR2 YNNKEL (reference sequence). V was clipped by 0 bases and J by 2 bases, with 9 bases between them.

The chain links TRBV6-2 or TRBV6-3 to TRBJ2-7; 14 bases agree with TRBD2. V lost 2 bases and J lost 7; bases outside the gene matches: 1. This CDR3 comprises 14 residues. Germline CDR1 and CDR2: MNHEY and SVGEGT. Here the CDR3 reads CASSYGLAGGEQYF. CDR3 bases: TGTGCCAGCAGTTACGGACTAGCGGGAGGAGAGCAGTACTTC.

This clonotype was detected a few times. The J gene is TRBJ2-7, the V gene TRBV4-1; no definite D call. V was clipped by 0 bases and J by 0 bases, with 9 bases between them. Per germline, CDR1 MGHRA and CDR2 YSYEKL. The CDR3 loop spans 15 amino acids. The CDR3 DNA is TGCGCCAGCAGCCAAGAGGGCAGGAGCTCCTACGAGCAGTACTTC. It codes for CASSQEGRSSYEQYF.

The V call is TRBV6-1, the J call TRBJ2-5; possibly TRBD2 for D (5 bases). This CDR3 has 15 residues. V was pared by 6 bases and J by 5 bases, with 19 bases between. Germline CDR1 is MNHNS and CDR2 is SASEGT. CDR3 residues: CASSQPASGPETQYF. The CDR3 DNA is TGTGCCAGCAGCCAGCCAGCAAGCGGCCCGGAGACCCAGTACTTC.

This CDR3 is CASIIAGGRDTQYF. CDR3 nucleotide sequence: TGTGCCAGCATAATAGCGGGGGGGCGAGATACGCAGTATTTT. The chain has TRBV12-3 or TRBV12-4 and TRBJ2-3, with 11 nucleotides matching TRBD2. Trimming took 7 bases from V and 5 from J; bases not matched to a gene: 5. The length of the CDR3 is 14 residues.

This clonotype appeared a few times. This chain's CDR3 is CASSILAGANTGELFF. As DNA, the CDR3 is TGTGCCAGTAGTATCCTAGCGGGGGCGAACACCGGGGAGCTGTTTTTT. The chain is built from TRBV19 and TRBJ2-2, with 10 nucleotides matching TRBD2. CDR3 length: 16 amino acids. Germline V gives CDR1 LNHDA, CDR2 SQIVND (reference sequence). V lost 3 bases and J lost 0; bases outside the gene matches: 1.

This clonotype came up a few times. The V and J genes are TRBV12-3 or TRBV12-4 and TRBJ2-6; a weak D match, TRBD2 (7 bases). Between the trimmed V and J ends, which lost 5 bases and 0 bases, there was a span of 8 bases. The CDR3 has 15 residues. The CDR3: CASSRGGSGANVLTF. CDR3 in DNA: TGTGCCAGCAGTAGGGGGGGCTCTGGGGCCAACGTCCTGACTTTC.

The chain uses TRBV5-6 and TRBJ1-4; a possible D gene is TRBD1 (5 bases). V was pared by 0 bases and J by 10 bases, with 19 bases between. From germline, CDR1 is SGHDT and CDR2 YYEEEE. There are 16 residues in the CDR3. CDR3 protein: CASSLGAQGWPGKLFF. The CDR3 DNA follows: TGTGCCAGCAGCTTGGGTGCCCAGGGTTGGCCCGGAAAACTGTTTTTT.

This chain's CDR3 is CASSFPGSRTGELFF. In DNA, the CDR3 is TGTGCCAGCAGTTTCCCCGGGAGTCGTACCGGGGAGCTGTTTTTT. J is TRBJ2-2 and V is TRBV28, with D possibly matching TRBD2 (6 bases). V was clipped by 3 bases and J by 5 bases, with 13 bases between them. The CDR3 is 15 residues long. CDR1 is MDHEN and CDR2 is SYDVKM in the germline V gene.

A few counts support this clonotype. The rearrangement links TRBV7-9 to TRBJ1-6; no clear D. The CDR3 is 12 residues long. Germline values: CDR1 SEHNR, CDR2 FQNEAQ (reference sequence). With 2 bases removed from V and 8 bases from J, the gap between germline ends came to 4 bases. The CDR3 reads CASSLYDSPLHF. In DNA form, the CDR3 reads TGTGCCAGCAGCTTATACGATTCACCCCTCCACTTT.

The V and J genes are TRBV29-1 and TRBJ2-1; 9 bases line up with TRBD2. The CDR3 runs to 18 residues. J was trimmed by 1 base and V by 0 bases; bases with no gene match: 10. Germline V gene data show CDR1 as SQVTM and CDR2 as ANQGSEA. The CDR3 DNA follows: TGCAGCGTTGAAGAGGTGATAGCGGGAGCGCGTTCCTACAATGAGCAGTTCTTC. It encodes CSVEEVIAGARSYNEQFF.

This clonotype was seen many times. The gene calls are TRBV5-1 and TRBJ2-7; TRBD1 might be the D (5 bases). Trimming took 0 bases from V and 1 from J, leaving 11 bases between them. The CDR3 covers 15 residues. The germline CDR1 and CDR2 sequences are SGHRS and YFSETQ. The CDR3 loop reads CASSLEGRASYEQYF. As DNA, the CDR3 is TGCGCCAGCAGCTTGGAGGGCAGGGCATCCTACGAGCAGTACTTC.

This clonotype came up a few times. The chain carries TRBV7-9 and TRBJ2-3; 10 bases are a match to TRBD1. The V and J ends lost 5 bases and 5 bases, in that order; junction bases with no gene match: 4. The CDR3 sequence is 14 residues long. Germline assignment: CDR1 SEHNR and CDR2 FQNEAQ (reference sequence). DNA of the CDR3: TGTGCCAGCAGCCCTGACAGGGGGCAAGATACGCAGTATTTT. Protein sequence: CASSPDRGQDTQYF.

This clonotype was counted only a few times. This rearrangement joins TRBV5-1 to TRBJ1-3, with 9 bases fitting TRBD1. CDR3 length: 15 amino acids. Germline CDR1 and CDR2: SGHRS and YFSETQ. Losses at the gene ends were 3 bases for V and 6 bases for J; bases not matched to a gene: 7. DNA of the CDR3: TGCGCCAGCAGCTCGGGACAGGGCTCAGCAAACACCATATATTTT. Translating it yields CASSSGQGSANTIYF.

This clonotype was found a few times. This chain connects TRBV12-3 or TRBV12-4 to TRBJ2-3; D might be TRBD2 (7 bases). Trimming took 2 bases from V and 5 from J, leaving 14 bases between them. The CDR3 totals 15 residues. CDR3 nucleotides: TGTGCCAGCAGTTTATTCCCGGGGGGCAGAGATACGCAGTATTTT. Its translation: CASSLFPGGRDTQYF.